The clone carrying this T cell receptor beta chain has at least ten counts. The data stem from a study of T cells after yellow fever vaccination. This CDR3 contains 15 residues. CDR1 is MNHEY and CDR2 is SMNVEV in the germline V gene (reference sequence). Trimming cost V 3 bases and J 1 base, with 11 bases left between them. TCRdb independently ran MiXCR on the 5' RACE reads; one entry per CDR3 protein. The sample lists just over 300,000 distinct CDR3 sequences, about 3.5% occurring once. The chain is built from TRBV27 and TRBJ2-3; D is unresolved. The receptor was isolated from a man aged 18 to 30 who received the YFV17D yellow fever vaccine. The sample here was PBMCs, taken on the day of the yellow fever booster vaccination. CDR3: CASSFASSGTDTQYF. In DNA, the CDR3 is TGTGCCAGCAGTTTCGCCAGCTCTGGCACAGATACGCAGTATTTT.